This TCR beta chain is drawn from a study of blood T cells in healthy people across ages (dated by TCRdb to about 2015). Study-wide context: Template switching captured roughly one uniquely barcoded TCR beta cDNA molecule per two T cells in model experiments. To avoid experimental bias, donors of different ages were distributed randomly across sequencing lanes. For two donors (one aged 18 to 30 and one aged 80 or older), the study analyzed two additional independent replicas of 1 million unique cDNA reads from the same blood draw. The study measured age-related changes in TCR beta repertoire diversity using deep sequencing normalized with unique cDNA molecular identifiers. Four age groups were formed from the donors: young (average about 15 years), middle-aged (more than 35), aged (roughly 59) and long-lived (around 82).

Systemically healthy Caucasian individuals from Russia, approximately 39 in total and aged about 6 to 90 years, were included as donors. Each donor gave approximately 9.3 milliliters of peripheral blood, collected into EDTA-treated Vacutainer tubes. Ficoll-Paque density-gradient centrifugation was used to isolate PBMCs, with at least 7 million per sample. Trizol reagent was used to extract total RNA from the PBMCs, yielding at least 5 micrograms per sample. Naive CD45RAhigh/CD27high T cell percentages were measured by flow cytometry on a PBMC aliquot from every donor. As to this clonotype: The antigen it binds to is not known. Base qualities are not at hand, and no much larger clone is one base apart.

What the study reported, not specific to this receptor: Observed TCR beta diversity correlated strongly with the percentage of naive T cells measured by flow cytometry. Observed TCR beta diversity per million T cells fell roughly linearly with age, and a significant reduction was already apparent by age around 39. Total diversity estimates from one million sequenced T cells were considered lower bounds and underestimates. The long-lived group showed more naive CD4+ T cells, fewer expanded clones and increased TCR diversity than the aged group, suggesting age selection. Because the CMV infection status of the donors was unknown, age-related changes in expanded clonotypes may potentially have been confounded. Bulk unsorted PBMC profiling prevented conclusive comparison of naive and antigen-experienced compartments.

Libraries were constructed by 5' RACE. The instrument given in TCRdb is Illumina HiSeq 2500. A second roughly 6 to 11 cycle PCR used a sample-barcoded 5' primer and a J-beta primer mix. Each TCR beta cDNA molecule received a unique molecular identifier from a template-switch 5' adaptor carrying 12 random nucleotides. Each sample yielded at least 3 million CDR3-containing paired-end reads. First-strand cDNA was synthesized from all RNA with the Mint cDNA synthesis kit, primed by a TRBC-specific oligonucleotide. After uracil-DNA glycosylase treatment, a first 18-cycle PCR used universal primers M1SS and BC2_uni_R on all cDNA. Processing in the source paper ran as follows. Each sample was normalized by randomly selecting 1 million high-quality reads, each carrying a distinct molecular identifier. Reads sharing molecular identifiers were discarded rather than binned into consensus sequences. CDR3 identification, clonotype clustering and error correction used MiTCR with a Q25 quality threshold and the strictest error-elimination algorithm. Lower-bound total TCR beta diversity was estimated with a nonparametric unseen species model using Euler transformation. TCRdb ran its own pipeline on the public reads, namely fastp trimming at Q25 and MiXCR clone calling, and kept in-frame beta chains. All rows with the same CDR3 protein become a single entry with the most common DNA and genes. The V and J calls and clone size come from TCRdb's table, not from the authors' own analysis. This sample is represented by some 750,000 distinct CDR3 sequences; 20% to 25% of them were singletons. Together, the top ten hold 22% of the sample.

Input material: blood. The clonotype was recovered from a man aged 65 to 79 in good health.

The DNA is as follows: TGTGCCACCAGTCCCTCACCCACTAGCGGGACGTACAATGAGCAGTTCTTC. Its translation reads: CATSPSPTSGTYNEQFF. Rearrangement joined TRBV24-1 to TRBJ2-5; 10 bases in between match TRBD2. The J call could be wrong; TRBJ2-1 is a better fit for the DNA end. There are 17 amino acids in the CDR3, from cysteine to phenylalanine inclusive. Only the CDR3 DNA is retained, 51 bases long and in frame from the first base. Looking up the germline V gene yields CDR1 KGHDR and CDR2 SFDVKD.